The 10 T cell receptor beta chains below come from one sample, sequenced in a study of regulatory T cells in long-lasting Graves disease. Stated time point: newly diagnosed GD, antithyroid drugs for less than 3 months. RNA isolated from PBMCs was used to make the TCR library. To make TCR beta libraries, researchers used iRepertoire HTBI primers and Arm-PCR of CDR3 regions. MiXCR, run by TCRdb on the multiplex PCR reads, gives a single entry per CDR3 protein. The table lists approximately 560,000 distinct CDR3 sequences, 15% to 20% of them singletons. These data also featured in a second study, about T cells in Graves' hyperthyroidism and ophthalmopathy.

The specimen comprised peripheral blood mononuclear cells (PBMCs), sampled at new diagnosis, from a patient treated with antithyroid drugs. These receptors originate from a man between 18 and 35 years old with Graves disease.

This clonotype was seen repeatedly, ten times or more. J is TRBJ2-5 and V is TRBV28; 7 bases are a match to TRBD2. After removal of 6 bases from V and 2 bases from J, the junction contained 21 bases not matched to a gene. The CDR3 is 19 residues long. Germline values: CDR1 MDHEN, CDR2 SYDVKM. CDR3 DNA: TGTGCCAGCAGCCCACTACTCGCGGGAGACGTAAGCAAACAAGAGACCCAGTACTTC. Its translation: CASSPLLAGDVSKQETQYF.

This clonotype was counted a few times. The rearrangement joins TRBV28 to TRBJ2-4, with 11 nucleotides matching TRBD2. Germline V gives CDR1 MDHEN, CDR2 SYDVKM. V was clipped by 3 bases and J by 4 bases; unmatched bases: 8. The CDR3 extends over 17 amino acids. The CDR3 reads CASSFLGTSGRKNIQYF. In nucleotides, the CDR3 is TGTGCCAGCAGTTTCCTCGGGACTAGCGGAAGGAAAAACATTCAGTACTTC.

This clonotype was counted only a few times. J is TRBJ2-1 and V is TRBV11-3; 7 bases align to TRBD2. This CDR3 spans 15 amino acids. CDR1 is SGHNT and CDR2 is YENEEA in the germline V gene. V lost 2 bases to trimming and J lost 1 base; unmatched junction nucleotides: 2. In nucleotides, the CDR3 is TGTGCCAGCAGCTTACAAGCGGGATCCTACAATGAGCAGTTCTTC. This encodes CASSLQAGSYNEQFF.

In its sample, this clonotype was seen a few times. The chain recombines TRBV20-1 with TRBJ1-1; unclear D gene. Germline values: CDR1 DFQATT, CDR2 SNEGSKA (reference sequence). The CDR3 length is 15 residues. V lost 0 bases and J lost 0, with 11 bases in between. The CDR3 region has the DNA TGCAGTGCTAGAGATCCAACCCAAGTGAACACTGAAGCTTTCTTT. This encodes CSARDPTQVNTEAFF.

This clonotype occurred many times. The chain has TRBV3-1 and TRBJ2-2; TRBD1 agrees at 9 bases. Germline loops: CDR1 LGHDT, CDR2 YNNKEL (reference sequence). The V segment lost 4 bases and the J segment 5 bases; nucleotides outside the gene matches: 8. The CDR3 length is 16 residues. CDR3 coding DNA: TGTGCCAGCAGCCTGGGGACAGGGAGTCGGACCGGGGAGCTGTTTTTT. Translation gives CASSLGTGSRTGELFF.

This clonotype was picked up many times. DNA for the CDR3: TGTGCCAGCAGTGACACACAAAATCAGCCCCAGCATTTT. Protein: CASSDTQNQPQHF. The chain is built from TRBV28 and TRBJ1-5; D is unclear. V shed 5 bases and J shed 4 bases, with 9 bases lying between them. The CDR3 has 13 residues. The germline gives CDR1 MDHEN, CDR2 SYDVKM. Based on the CDR3 plus reference TRBV28 and TRBJ1-5, the full variable domain is DVKVTQSSRYLVKRTGEKVFLECVQDMDHENMFWYRQDPGLGLRLIYFSYDVKMKEKGDIPEGYSVSREKKERFSLILESASTNQTSMYLCASSDTQNQPQHFGDGTRLSIL.

This clonotype was found a few times. The rearrangement joins TRBV29-1 to TRBJ1-5, with no clear D. This CDR3 is built from 13 residues. V was trimmed by 7 bases and J by 1 base, leaving 11 bases between them. In germline, CDR1 is SQVTM, CDR2 ANQGSEA. This CDR3 is CSANVESNQPQHF. CDR3 DNA sequence: TGCAGCGCCAACGTCGAGAGCAATCAGCCCCAGCATTTT.

This clonotype was counted at least ten times. The chain employs TRBV5-1 and TRBJ2-2; TRBD1 is a possible D gene (6 bases). Germline V lookup: CDR1 SGHRS, CDR2 YFSETQ. The CDR3 length is 15 residues. Trimming removed 4 bases at V and 1 base at J, with 11 bases between. The CDR3, as DNA: TGCGCCAGCAGCAAACAGGGAATGAACACCGGGGAGCTGTTTTTT. Translated: CASSKQGMNTGELFF. The full variable domain, rest sourced from reference TRBV5-1 and TRBJ2-2, is KAGVTQTPRYLIKTRGQQVTLSCSPISGHRSVSWYQQTPGQGLQFLFEYFSETQRNKGNFPGRFSGRQFSNSRSEMNVSTLELGDSALYLCASSKQGMNTGELFFGEGSRLTVL.

The V call is TRBV9, the J call TRBJ2-1; TRBD2 matches at 12 bases. This CDR3 comprises 17 residues. V was pared by 0 bases and J by 4 bases, with 5 bases of the junction left unmatched. Germline CDR1 reads SGDLS; CDR2 reads YYNGEE. Here the CDR3 DNA reads TGTGCCAGCAGCGTAGGGACTAGCGGGAATCGTTACAATGAGCAGTTCTTC. This encodes CASSVGTSGNRYNEQFF. Filled out from reference TRBV9 and TRBJ2-1, the complete variable domain reads DSGVTQTPKHLITATGQRVTLRCSPRSGDLSVYWYQQSLDQGLQFLIQYYNGEERAKGNILERFSAQQFPDLHSELNLSSLELGDSALYFCASSVGTSGNRYNEQFFGPGTRLTVL.

This clonotype was seen at least ten times. The genes are TRBV5-4 and TRBJ2-3, with 9 bases lining up with TRBD1. With 3 bases clipped from V and 2 bases from J, the junction kept 4 bases outside the gene matches. This CDR3 is built from 15 residues. Per germline, CDR1 SGHNT and CDR2 YYREEE (reference sequence). CDR3 nucleotides: TGTGCCAGCAGCTCGGGGACAGGGTACACAGATACGCAGTATTTT. Amino acids: CASSSGTGYTDTQYF.